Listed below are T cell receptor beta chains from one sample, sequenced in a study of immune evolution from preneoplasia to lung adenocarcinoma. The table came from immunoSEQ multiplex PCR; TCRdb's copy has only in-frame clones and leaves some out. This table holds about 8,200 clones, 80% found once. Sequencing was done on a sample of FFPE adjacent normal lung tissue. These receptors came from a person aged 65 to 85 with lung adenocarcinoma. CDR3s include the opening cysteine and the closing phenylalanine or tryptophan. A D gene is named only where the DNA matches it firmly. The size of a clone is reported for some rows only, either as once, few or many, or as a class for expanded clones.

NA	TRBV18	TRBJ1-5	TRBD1	CASSPPGQGDQPQHF	TGTGCCAGCTCACCACCCGGACAGGGGGATCAGCCCCAGCATTTT
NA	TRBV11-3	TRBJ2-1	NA	CASSLPEGSNEQFF	TGTGCCAGCAGCTTACCCGAGGGCTCGAATGAGCAGTTCTTC
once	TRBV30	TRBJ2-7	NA	CAWSSGTTGEQYF	TGTGCCTGGAGTTCAGGGACCACCGGCGAGCAGTACTTC
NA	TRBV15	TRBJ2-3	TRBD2	CATSSGTSVGTDTQYF	TGTGCCACCAGCAGCGGGACTAGCGTTGGGACAGATACGCAGTATTTT
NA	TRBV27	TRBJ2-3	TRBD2	CASSPGLAGSSQYF	TGTGCCAGCAGTCCAGGACTAGCGGGGTCATCGCAGTATTTT
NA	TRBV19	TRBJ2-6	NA	CASSTRTPTRGANVLTF	TGTGCCAGTAGTACAAGGACGCCTACGAGGGGGGCCAACGTCCTGACTTTC
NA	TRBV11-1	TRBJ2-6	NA	CASSDHSGANVLTF	TGTGCCAGCAGCGACCACTCTGGGGCCAACGTCCTGACTTTC
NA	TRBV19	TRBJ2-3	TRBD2	CASSLILAGETDTQYF	TGTGCCAGTAGTCTCATACTAGCGGGGGAAACAGATACGCAGTATTTT
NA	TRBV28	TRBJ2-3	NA	CASSPYRLGYTDTQYF	TGTGCCAGCAGTCCCTACAGGCTGGGGTACACAGATACGCAGTATTTT
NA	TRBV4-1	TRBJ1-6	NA	CASSQESGRMTSPLHF	TGCGCCAGCAGCCAAGAAAGCGGACGGATGACTTCACCCCTCCACTTT
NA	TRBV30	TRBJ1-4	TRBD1	CAWTGGIGAEKLFF	TGTGCCTGGACAGGGGGCATAGGTGCGGAAAAACTGTTTTTT
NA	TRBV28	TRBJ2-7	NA	CASSLAYYEQYF	TGTGCCAGCAGTTTAGCGTACTACGAGCAGTACTTC
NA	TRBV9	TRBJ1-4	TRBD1	CASSVGSTGGYGEKLFF	TGTGCCAGCAGCGTAGGTTCTACAGGGGGCTATGGTGAAAAACTGTTTTTT
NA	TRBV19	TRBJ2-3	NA	CASRSREQADTQYF	TGTGCCAGTAGGTCACGGGAGCAGGCAGATACGCAGTATTTT
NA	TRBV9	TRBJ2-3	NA	CASSVGSDTQYF	TGTGCCAGCAGCGTAGGTTCAGATACGCAGTATTTT
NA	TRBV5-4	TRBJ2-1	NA	CASSLALGSGSYNEQFF	TGTGCCAGCAGCTTGGCCCTCGGTTCCGGCTCCTACAATGAGCAGTTCTTC
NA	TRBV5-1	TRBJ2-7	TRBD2	CASSLGAGAYEQYF	TGCGCCAGCAGCTTGGGAGCGGGGGCCTACGAGCAGTACTTC
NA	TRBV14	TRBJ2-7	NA	CASSHPRDSHSYEQYF	TGTGCCAGCAGCCACCCCCGGGACTCCCACTCCTACGAGCAGTACTTC
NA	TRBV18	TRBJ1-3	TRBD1	CASSGTDAGGNTIYF	TGTGCCAGCTCCGGGACAGATGCTGGTGGAAACACCATATATTTT
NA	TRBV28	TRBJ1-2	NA	CASRTTNYGYTF	TGTGCCAGCAGGACTACGAACTATGGCTACACCTTC
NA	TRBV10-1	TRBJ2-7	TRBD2	CANSGTRFF	TGCGCCAACTCCGGGACTAGGTTCTTC
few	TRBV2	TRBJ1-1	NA	CATKGADSEAFF	TGTGCCACAAAAGGTGCGGACAGTGAAGCTTTCTTT
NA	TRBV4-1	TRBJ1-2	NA	CASSQDNYGYTF	TGCGCCAGCAGCCAGGATAACTATGGCTACACCTTC
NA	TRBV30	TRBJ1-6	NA	CAWAPGRGRWDSPLHF	TGTGCCTGGGCCCCCGGGCGTGGCAGATGGGACTCACCCCTCCACTTT
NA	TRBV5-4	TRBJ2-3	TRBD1	CASSLSGQELRGQYF	TGTGCCAGCAGCTTAAGTGGACAGGAACTTCGTGGGCAGTATTTT
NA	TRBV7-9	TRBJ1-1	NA	CASSLTGNTEAFF	TGTGCCAGCAGCCTGACAGGGAACACTGAAGCTTTCTTT
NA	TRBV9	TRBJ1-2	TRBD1	CASSVQDRGYGYTF	TGTGCCAGCAGCGTCCAAGACAGGGGCTATGGCTACACCTTC
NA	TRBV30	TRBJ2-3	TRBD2	CAWDPGLADTDTQYF	TGTGCCTGGGACCCGGGACTAGCTGACACAGATACGCAGTATTTT
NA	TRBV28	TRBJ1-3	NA	CASLKGRTSYGNTIYF	TGTGCCAGCCTAAAGGGACGGACCTCTTATGGAAACACCATATATTTT
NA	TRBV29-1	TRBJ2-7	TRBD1	CSVGTGPYEQYF	TGCAGCGTTGGGACAGGTCCCTACGAGCAGTACTTC
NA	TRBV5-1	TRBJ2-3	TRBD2	CASSTTSGGADTQYF	TGCGCCAGCAGCACGACTAGCGGGGGAGCAGATACGCAGTATTTT
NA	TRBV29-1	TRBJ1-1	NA	CSVRGLDTEAFF	TGCAGCGTCCGGGGCTTGGACACTGAAGCTTTCTTT
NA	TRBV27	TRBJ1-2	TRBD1	CASSDPGQGANYGYTF	TGTGCCAGCAGTGATCCCGGACAGGGGGCTAACTATGGCTACACCTTC
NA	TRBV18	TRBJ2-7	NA	CASSPVARSYEQYF	TGTGCCAGCTCACCTGTAGCCCGGTCCTACGAGCAGTACTTC
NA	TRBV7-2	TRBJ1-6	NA	CASSLVQGIGNSPLHF	TGTGCCAGCAGCCTGGTCCAGGGGATAGGGAATTCACCCCTCCACTTT
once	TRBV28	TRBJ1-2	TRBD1	CASSRQGVYSYGYTF	TGTGCCAGCAGTCGACAGGGAGTGTATAGCTATGGCTACACCTTC
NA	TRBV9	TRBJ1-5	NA	CASSAGVPNQPQHF	TGTGCCAGCAGTGCAGGGGTACCGAATCAGCCCCAGCATTTT
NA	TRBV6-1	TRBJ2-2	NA	CASSEGRQRTGELFF	TGTGCCAGCAGTGAAGGGAGACAGAGGACCGGGGAGCTGTTTTTT
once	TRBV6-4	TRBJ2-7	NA	CASSDSWVFYEQYF	TGTGCCAGCAGTGACTCATGGGTTTTCTACGAGCAGTACTTC
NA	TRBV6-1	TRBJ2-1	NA	CASRGSRDEQFF	TGTGCCAGCAGAGGTAGCAGGGATGAGCAGTTCTTC
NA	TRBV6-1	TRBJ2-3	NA	CASSVRVGTSTSSTDTQYF	TGTGCCAGCAGTGTCCGCGTCGGTACGTCTACTTCTAGCACAGATACGCAGTATTTT
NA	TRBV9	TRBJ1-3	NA	CASSVDGASGNTIYF	TGTGCCAGCAGCGTAGACGGGGCCTCTGGAAACACCATATATTTT
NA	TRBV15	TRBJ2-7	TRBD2	CATSASGRDEQYF	TGTGCCACCAGCGCAAGCGGGAGGGACGAGCAGTACTTC
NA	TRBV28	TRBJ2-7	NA	CASSQSGTAYEQYF	TGTGCCAGCAGTCAGTCAGGGACTGCCTACGAGCAGTACTTC
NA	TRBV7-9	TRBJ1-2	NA	CASSSNSGTFGPTLYGYTF	TGTGCCAGCAGCTCCAACTCCGGGACATTCGGGCCCACTCTCTATGGCTACACCTTC
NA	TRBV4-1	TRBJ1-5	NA	CASSQVVGSNQPQHF	TGCGCCAGCAGCCAAGTGGTGGGTAGCAATCAGCCCCAGCATTTT
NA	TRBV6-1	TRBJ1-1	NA	CASGVGGAEAFF	TGTGCCAGCGGGGTTGGGGGGGCTGAAGCTTTCTTT
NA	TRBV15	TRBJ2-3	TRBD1	CATSRDRRGKTDTQYF	TGTGCCACCAGCAGAGATCGCAGGGGGAAGACAGATACGCAGTATTTT
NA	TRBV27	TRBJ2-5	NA	CASSQPNKGGSQETQYF	TGTGCCAGCAGCCAACCTAACAAAGGGGGATCCCAAGAGACCCAGTACTTC
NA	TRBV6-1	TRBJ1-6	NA	CASRKGGENSPLHF	TGTGCCAGCAGAAAAGGGGGTGAGAATTCACCCCTCCACTTT
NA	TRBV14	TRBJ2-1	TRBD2	CASSQEIRLAGYNEQFF	TGTGCCAGCAGCCAAGAAATTAGGCTAGCGGGGTACAATGAGCAGTTCTTC
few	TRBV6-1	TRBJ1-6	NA	CASMAVFNSPLHF	TGTGCCAGCATGGCAGTCTTCAATTCACCCCTCCACTTT
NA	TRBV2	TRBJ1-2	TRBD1	CASCGQGANYGYTF	TGTGCCAGCTGCGGACAGGGGGCGAACTATGGCTACACCTTC
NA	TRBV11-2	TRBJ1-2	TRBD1	CASSFWDRGEHGYTF	TGTGCCAGCAGCTTTTGGGACAGGGGGGAGCATGGCTACACCTTC
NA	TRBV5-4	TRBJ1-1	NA	CASTKNTEAFF	TGTGCCAGCACGAAAAACACTGAAGCTTTCTTT
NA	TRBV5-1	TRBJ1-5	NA	CASSLRGGRQPQHF	TGCGCCAGCAGTCTGAGGGGGGGGCGTCAGCCCCAGCATTTT
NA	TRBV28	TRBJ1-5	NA	CASSYWSGEGQPQHF	TGTGCCAGCAGTTATTGGTCAGGGGAGGGTCAGCCCCAGCATTTT
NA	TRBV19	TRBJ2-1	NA	CASKSLPNNEQFF	TGTGCCAGTAAATCACTCCCCAACAATGAGCAGTTCTTC
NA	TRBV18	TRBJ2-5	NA	CASSPGNGETQYF	TGTGCCAGCTCACCAGGGAACGGGGAGACCCAGTACTTC